This is a list of T cell receptor beta chains from one sample in a study of shared clonotypes between healthy human individuals. Using immunoSEQ multiplex PCR, the repertoire was profiled, and TCRdb retains in-frame clones only, with some absent. Of approximately 1,000,000 clones in the sample, 60% to 80% were seen once. The sample was memory CD4+ T cells from PBMCs. The receptor source for this set is a man younger than 35 in good health. Some clones in this sample may be carry-over from other donors' samples. The conserved cysteine and the conserved F or W are not part of the CDR3 here. D genes are given only for firm matches.

v_gene,d_gene,j_gene,CDR3aa
TRBV28,-,TRBJ1-5,ASSLEGGYSNQPQH
TRBV11-2,-,TRBJ2-1,ASSLRNSGGDEQF
TRBV15,TRBD2,TRBJ2-7,ATSKGLAGVHEQY
TRBV6-1,TRBD2,TRBJ2-2,ASTGGLAGSGELF
TRBV2,TRBD1,TRBJ1-2,ASGGTGEPYGYT
TRBV5-1,TRBD1,TRBJ1-5,ASDRQGGNQPRH
TRBV7-9,TRBD1,TRBJ2-7,ASSLEDRGHYEQY
TRBV2,TRBD1,TRBJ2-5,ASSSDRGWLQETQY
TRBV28,TRBD1,TRBJ2-7,ASNSLRQGGLYEQY
TRBV7-9,TRBD2,TRBJ2-7,ATESAGDYEQY
TRBV27,-,TRBJ2-6,ASSSKSRTVSFSGANVLT
TRBV28,-,TRBJ2-3,ASSIPGITDTQY
TRBV5-1,TRBD1,TRBJ1-2,ASSLLGQGDYGYT
TRBV9,TRBD1,TRBJ2-7,ASSKDRGTYEQY
TRBV6-5,-,TRBJ2-2,ASSIQGGELF
TRBV2,-,TRBJ1-1,ASSEARGGGAEAF
TRBV2,-,TRBJ2-7,ASHRDGASYEQY
TRBV5-6,TRBD2,TRBJ2-2,ASGRRLGLAGYTGELF
TRBV28,TRBD2,TRBJ2-3,ASRGGPTTDTQY
TRBV5-1,-,TRBJ2-3,ASSLAAVVPDTQY
TRBV9,-,TRBJ2-1,ASSLDGSYNEQF
TRBV6-5,-,TRBJ2-1,ASSNRAYNEQF
TRBV4-1,-,TRBJ1-4,ASSQDPLNEKLF
TRBV5-6,-,TRBJ1-2,ASSEGSYGYT
TRBV7-9,-,TRBJ1-1,ASSSMAGLGTEAF
TRBV15,-,TRBJ2-7,ATSTTGTYSKY
TRBV7-8,-,TRBJ2-2,ASSFGGAGELF
TRBV28,-,TRBJ1-1,ASLRGGSTEAF
TRBV5-1,-,TRBJ2-7,ASSLRSYEQY
TRBV30,-,TRBJ2-2,AWSRRNTGELF
TRBV10-3,-,TRBJ2-7,AISVSSSYEQY
TRBV13,-,TRBJ1-1,ASSLRGAKVF
TRBV7-2,-,TRBJ1-3,ASSAHRKDTIY
TRBV7-2,TRBD1,TRBJ1-1,ASSWGQGRNTEAF
TRBV6-1,TRBD2,TRBJ2-2,ASSEALTSAATFTGELF
TRBV7-3,TRBD1,TRBJ1-3,ASSLAGTGSSGNTIY
TRBV5-1,TRBD1,TRBJ1-1,ASRGQGMNTEAF
TRBV6-5,-,TRBJ1-2,ASSSLAHGYGYT
TRBV4-3,-,TRBJ2-2,ASSHGTLTANTGELF
TRBV10-2,-,TRBJ2-7,ASSESRAGPYEQY
TRBV30,-,TRBJ2-2,ACGETGELF
TRBV6-1,-,TRBJ2-2,ASSEQGERAGELF
TRBV2,TRBD2,TRBJ2-7,ASRPGTSIYEQY
TRBV4-1,-,TRBJ2-7,ASSQYPPRGGSYEQY
TRBV7-2,TRBD2,TRBJ2-7,ASSLVGALAGRRSEQY
TRBV15,-,TRBJ2-7,ATSRVVSTVVEQY
TRBV2,TRBD2,TRBJ2-2,ASRLAGWDTGELF
TRBV5-4,-,TRBJ2-3,ASSPSTDTQY
TRBV6-1,TRBD1,TRBJ1-2,ASSASGQGLAGYT